The sample holds a few counts of the clone carrying this T cell receptor (beta chain). TCRdb redid the calling of the RT-PCR reads with MiXCR, one entry per CDR3 protein. The profile covers about 110,000 distinct CDR3 sequences, with over 30% appearing a single time and roughly 27% taken by the ten largest. Germline V gene data show CDR1 as MNHEY and CDR2 as SVGAGI. The junction had 13 bases not matched to a gene; V was cut back by 10 bases and J by 8 bases. The CDR3 is made up of 14 amino acids. The data originate from a study of patients and donors after allogeneic stem cell transplantation. Sequencing input: blood, either unsorted or a sorted T cell fraction (not recorded which). The receptor's source is a human donor who was either an allogeneic HSCT recipient or a stem cell or donor lymphocyte infusion donor (not recorded which). It is not recorded whose cells these are; they may come from a transplant donor. The genes are TRBV6-5 and TRBJ2-1; TRBD2 matches 8 bases. CDR3 residues: CATLGTRGAHEQFF. In DNA, the CDR3 is TGTGCCACACTGGGGACTAGAGGGGCTCATGAGCAGTTCTTC.